A selection of T cell receptor beta chains follows, all from one sample in a study of identical twins. TCRdb itself ran the 5' RACE reads through MiXCR, one entry per CDR3 protein. The profile covers 1.5 million to 2 million distinct CDR3 sequences, with about 31% appearing a single time and over 0.25% taken by the ten largest. What was sequenced was cord blood. The receptors come from a newborn girl in good health. CDR3s include the opening cysteine and the closing phenylalanine or tryptophan. A D gene is named only where the DNA matches it firmly.

j_call d_call v_call cdr3_aa
TRBJ1-1 TRBD1 TRBV7-2 CASSLRSGTAGGTEAFF
NA NA TRBV18 CASSPPSLFRETQYF
TRBJ2-3 TRBD2 TRBV7-6 CASSFSGSLTDTQYF
TRBJ2-2 TRBD2 TRBV20-1 CSANPGLADTGELFF
TRBJ2-1 TRBD2 TRBV30 CAWARTRVEHFF
NA NA TRBV12-3/TRBV12-4 CASSLEGQNTQETQFF
TRBJ2-3 NA TRBV29-1 CSVEDHYPRGGQYF
TRBJ2-7 TRBD2 TRBV20-1 CSASTGTRLYEQYF
TRBJ2-3 NA TRBV12-3/TRBV12-4 CASSFAQGSTDTQYF
TRBJ1-2 NA TRBV2 CASIEGTRDTF
TRBJ2-7 TRBD1 TRBV29-1 CSVVGQGGSYEQYF
TRBJ1-2 NA TRBV20-1 CSARDSGGTGRNYGYTF
TRBJ1-2 NA TRBV5-5 CASPLPLDWQGHTNYGYTF
TRBJ2-7 TRBD2 TRBV3-1 CASSQGLAANEQYF
TRBJ2-3 TRBD2 TRBV4-1 CASSQGAGGPIEDTQYF
TRBJ2-1 NA TRBV4-2 CASSPHASREQFF
TRBJ2-7 TRBD1 TRBV6-2/TRBV6-3 CATRDRELYEQYF
TRBJ2-3 NA TRBV29-1 CSVEVGDTQYF
TRBJ2-2 NA TRBV29-1 CSVVGTWGGELFF
TRBJ2-5 NA TRBV28 CASSDVQGKETQYF
TRBJ2-3 NA TRBV10-3 CAIDRGPDTQYF
NA NA TRBV2 CASSEWGSSYNEQYF
TRBJ2-7 TRBD1 TRBV28 CASNGQGYEQYF
TRBJ1-3 NA TRBV6-6 CASSYSVESGAGNTIYF
TRBJ2-1 TRBD2 TRBV4-2 CASSQSPSGYSYNEQFF
TRBJ1-6 NA TRBV4-1 CASSQERSWGGHSPLHF
TRBJ2-1 NA TRBV7-9 CASSSTWGYNDEQFF
TRBJ2-1 TRBD2 TRBV19 CASHPSGKNEQFF
TRBJ2-1 TRBD1 TRBV6-5 CASSYRDSSYNEQFF
TRBJ2-5 NA TRBV10-2 CASSGPRGKTQYF
TRBJ2-7 NA TRBV6-6 CASTLQGGSYEQYF
TRBJ2-2 NA TRBV5-1 CASSSPNPTGELFF
TRBJ2-5 NA TRBV14 CASSDLSGGSQETQYF
TRBJ1-1 NA TRBV9 CASSVGRHMNTEAFF
TRBJ2-1 NA TRBV4-1 CASSHPQGQLNEQFF
TRBJ1-1 TRBD1 TRBV29-1 CSVKGDRDTEAFF
TRBJ1-4 NA TRBV28 CASTPDIPGEKLFF
TRBJ1-1 NA TRBV7-9 CASSPDNPEAFF
TRBJ2-7 NA TRBV6-5 CASSYTSGDWDEQYF
TRBJ2-5 TRBD2 TRBV3-1 CASSQVLTSGGRYRETQYF
TRBJ2-7 TRBD1 TRBV9 CASSVGQGALYEQYF
TRBJ2-1 TRBD2 TRBV12-3/TRBV12-4 CASSLWVAGGPYNEQFF
TRBJ1-2 TRBD1 TRBV5-1 CASSLWDRGGGYTF
NA TRBD2 TRBV20-1 CSALGLASPEQYF
TRBJ2-7 NA TRBV29-1 CSVVRASHTSSYEQYF
TRBJ2-5 NA TRBV5-1 CASSLSVEFGDEQYF
TRBJ1-2 NA TRBV2 CASSESWHPYGYTF
TRBJ1-1 NA TRBV11-2 CASRYESGVAEAFF
TRBJ2-1 TRBD2 TRBV2 CASTIEAGREQFF
TRBJ2-3 NA TRBV27 CASSLFPHNARGSTDTQYF
TRBJ2-3 NA TRBV28 CASSPWTDWFWGDTQYF
TRBJ1-1 TRBD1 TRBV7-9 CASSLMATGGKYDTEAFF
TRBJ1-1 NA TRBV12-3/TRBV12-4 CATSGFPEAFF
TRBJ2-5 NA TRBV7-2 CASSMTTYQETQYF
TRBJ2-7 TRBD2 TRBV20-1 CSAREHQTSGFSYEQYF
TRBJ2-4 TRBD2 TRBV7-9 CASSHILRLAGYGKNIQYF
TRBJ1-2 TRBD1 TRBV7-7 CASSAWGGRGLGYTF
TRBJ2-1 TRBD2 TRBV9 CASSLSGSGRDEQFF
TRBJ2-5 TRBD2 TRBV12-3/TRBV12-4 CASSFGLANQETQYF